This T cell receptor (beta chain) was sequenced for a study of blood T cell repertoires in COVID-19 (dated by TCRdb to 2018 to 2021). With respect to the entire study: Samples from collaborators originated in the United States, Italy and Spain and spanned both the acute and convalescent phases of COVID-19. The dataset comprised deeply sampled blood TCRbeta repertoires from subjects exposed to, actively infected with, or recovered from COVID-19. A de-identified subject ID, COVID-19 status, age in years and sex were almost always included in the sample metadata. The repertoires were released in a freely available public database meant as a resource for research on the immune response to SARS-CoV-2. Where HLA class I and class II types were available, the types were taken from metadata supplied by the sample provider, not from assay-based typing. The material from the prospective study consisted of cDNA or gDNA derived from T cells, B-cell-depleted T cells, or PBMCs. Samples were obtained from the ongoing ImmuneRACE study (first 160 participants) and from about 1,300 subjects provided by 6 global collaborators.

Whole blood was collected in K2EDTA tubes by collaborating institutions according to the institutions' own protocols. For TCRbeta analysis, collaborator samples were shipped as frozen whole blood, as isolated PBMCs, or as DNA extracted from either sample type. Notes on this clone: Its antigen remains undetermined. The input lacks base qualities; no much larger clone sits a single base away.

The CDR3 runs 16 residues from the cysteine to the phenylalanine. The read is trimmed to its CDR3 DNA, 48 bases read in frame from base 1. In the germline V gene (reference sequence), CDR1 corresponds to MNHEY and CDR2 to SMNVEV. Germline trimming: 4 bases from V, 2 bases from J; junction bases outside gene matches: 8. Paper-wide results and their limitations: How much clinical and demographic metadata was included differed by source and by participant, and the metadata was provided uncurated.

TCRbeta CDR3 regions were amplified from genomic DNA by means of the immunoSEQ Assay, a bias-controlled multiplex PCR. Per the original workflow: Within the assay, amplification of reference gene primers was used to estimate how many nucleated cells each sample contained. To quantify the absolute abundance of each unique TCRbeta CDR3 rearrangement, sequence reads were collapsed and filtered. For each sample, productive Simpson clonality was calculated by taking the square root of Simpson's diversity index across productive rearrangements. TCRdb took this table from immuneACCESS and kept in-frame rearrangements with V and J called. Such tables lack part of the clones; where checked against another copy, unresolved V genes explain under half of the gap, and the rest is unexplained. Clonal size and the V and J genes are those of that table, whereas D and trimming came from the DNA. The sample contains about 160,000 clones, approximately 88% of them found a single time. The biggest ten clones account for about 10% of the sample.

Recombination linked TRBV27 to TRBJ2-1; TRBD1 agrees with 7 junctional bases. The source of this sequence is a woman of 80 years or more with active or convalescent COVID-19. Sequencing was performed on peripheral blood. The CDR3 protein is CASSSLYRGAYNEQFF. The base sequence is TGTGCCAGCAGTTCCCTTTACAGGGGTGCCTACAATGAGCAGTTCTTC.